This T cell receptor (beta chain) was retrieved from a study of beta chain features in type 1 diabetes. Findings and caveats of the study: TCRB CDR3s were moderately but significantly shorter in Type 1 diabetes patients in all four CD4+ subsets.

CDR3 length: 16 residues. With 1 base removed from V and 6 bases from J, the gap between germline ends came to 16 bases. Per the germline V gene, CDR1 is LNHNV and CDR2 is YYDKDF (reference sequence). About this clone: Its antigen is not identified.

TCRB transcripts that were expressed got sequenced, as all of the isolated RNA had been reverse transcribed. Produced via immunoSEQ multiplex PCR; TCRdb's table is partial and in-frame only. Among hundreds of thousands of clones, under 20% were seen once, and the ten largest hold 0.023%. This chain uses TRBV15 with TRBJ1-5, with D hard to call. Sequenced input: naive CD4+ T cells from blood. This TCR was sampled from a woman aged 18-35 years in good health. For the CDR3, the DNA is TGTGCCACCAGCAGAGGGGCTGGTGGGTCAGGTCAGCCCCAGCATTTT. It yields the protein CATSRGAGGSGQPQHF. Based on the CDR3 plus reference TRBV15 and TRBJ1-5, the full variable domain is DAMVIQNPRYQVTQFGKPVTLSCSQTLNHNVMYWYQQKSSQAPKLLFHYYDKDFNNEADTPDNFQSRRPNTSFCFLDIRSPGLGDTAMYLCATSRGAGGSGQPQHFGDGTRLSIL.